The clone carrying this TCR beta chain was seen a few times. The antigen is not known. PCR amplification relied on 60 Vbeta primers (plus 13 Jbeta primers). Method: immunoSEQ multiplex PCR; TCRdb's copy keeps in-frame clones and lacks some. The data contain 140,000 or so clones, approximately 80% of them singletons. The sample comes from a study of cytomegalovirus exposure and HLA in healthy donors. Broader study findings: Reports indicated that the classifier achieved high specificity and sensitivity in diagnosing cytomegalovirus status. Earlier analysis found most TCR beta V segments productive about 90% or about 30% of the time.

Germline CDR1 SGHRS, CDR2 YFSETQ. The CDR3 has 13 residues. V was clipped by 1 base and J by 1 base, with 5 bases between them. The chain carries TRBV5-1 and TRBJ1-1; D unclear. Sequencing used PBMCs. This TCR was recovered from a woman in her thirties or forties in good health and CMV-seronegative. DNA of the CDR3: TGCGCCAGCAGCTTGACAGCGAACACTGAAGCTTTCTTT. Translating gives CASSLTANTEAFF.